The entry below describes one T cell receptor beta chain. What it binds is unknown. These data come from a study of CD8 T cells in Susac syndrome. General study results and limits: The study acknowledged a relatively small number of individuals in its TCR sequencing and HLA analysis.

With random hexamers, about 0.45 to 1 ug RNA was reverse transcribed. TCRdb fed the immunoSEQ multiplex PCR reads into MiXCR, producing one record per CDR3 protein. The repertoire includes 180,000 or so distinct CDR3 sequences, 90% to 97% of them detected once, and 0.093% sits in the top ten. The CDR3 has 14 amino acids. The V gene lost 4 bases and the J gene lost 8 bases, with 12 bases spanning the gap. In germline, CDR1 is MNHNY, CDR2 SVGAGI (reference sequence). The chain recombines TRBV6-6 with TRBJ1-6; TRBD1 is a possible D gene (5 bases). This TCR was recovered from a human donor with multiple sclerosis. Material: CD4+ T cells from PBMCs. For the CDR3, the DNA is TGTGCCAGCAGTTTAGTAGGGGCTGATTCACCCCTCCACTTT. Protein: CASSLVGADSPLHF.